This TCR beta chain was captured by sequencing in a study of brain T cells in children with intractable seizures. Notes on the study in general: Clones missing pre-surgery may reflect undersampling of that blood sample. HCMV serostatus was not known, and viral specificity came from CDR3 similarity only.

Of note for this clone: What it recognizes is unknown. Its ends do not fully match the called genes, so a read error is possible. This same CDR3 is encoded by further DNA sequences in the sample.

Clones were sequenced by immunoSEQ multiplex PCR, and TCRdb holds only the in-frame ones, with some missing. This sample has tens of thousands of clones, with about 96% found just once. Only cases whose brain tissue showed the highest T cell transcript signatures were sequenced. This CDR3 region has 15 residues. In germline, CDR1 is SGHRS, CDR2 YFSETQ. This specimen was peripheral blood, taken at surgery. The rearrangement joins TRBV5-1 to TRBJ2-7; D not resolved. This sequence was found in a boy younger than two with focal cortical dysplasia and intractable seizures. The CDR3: CASSLVIRFLGEQYF. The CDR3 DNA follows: TGCGCTAGCAGCTTGGTAATACGGTTCCTCGGGGAGCAGTACTTC.